This T cell receptor (beta chain) was sequenced for a study of blood T cell repertoires in COVID-19. The wider study: Acute-phase and convalescent COVID-19 samples originated in the United States, Italy and Spain.

Clones were read by immunoSEQ multiplex PCR, and TCRdb kept only the in-frame ones, dropping some. In the table there are about 180,000 clones, 80% to 90% of which are singletons. V lost 8 bases, J lost 4 bases, and 10 bases lay in between. Per germline, CDR1 MDHEN and CDR2 SYDVKM. The length of the CDR3 is 12 residues. The chain couples TRBV28 to TRBJ2-3, with D perhaps matching TRBD2 (6 bases). Sequencing input: peripheral blood. The TCR originated in a human donor with active or convalescent COVID-19. The donor label of this sample is uncertain. CDR3 in amino acids: CASQTRADTQYF. For the CDR3, the DNA is TGTGCCAGCCAGACTAGGGCAGATACGCAGTATTTT.